This T cell receptor (beta chain) stems from a study of neurological immune-mediated disorders. Study-level points and caveats: Because no CDR3 amino acid sequences were shared across subjects by expanded clones, private repertoires were suggested in all groups.

Noted time point: technical triplicate 2. In this sample, this clonotype turned up a few times. Its antigen is unidentified. Template-switch 5'RACE cDNA synthesis added a 10-nucleotide unique molecular identifier. Using its own MiXCR run on the 5' RACE reads, TCRdb lists one record per CDR3 protein. This table has more than 50,000 distinct CDR3 sequences, 24% appearing once. The CDR3 runs 15 residues. V shed 4 bases and J shed 0 bases, with 9 bases lying between them. Per the germline V gene, CDR1 is SGHTA and CDR2 is FQGNSA. The chain recombines TRBV7-2 with TRBJ2-2; D is unclear. The origin of this receptor is a man aged 60-69 years with HTLV-1-associated myelopathy (HAM/TSP). The specimen was PBMCs. The CDR3 is CASSSGRTNTGELFF. The CDR3 DNA follows: TGTGCCAGCAGCTCCGGACGGACGAACACCGGGGAGCTGTTTTTT.